The clone carrying this TCR beta chain came up a few times. The table came from immunoSEQ multiplex PCR; TCRdb's copy has only in-frame clones and leaves some out. The sample has around 99,000 clones, almost 90% seen once. A 120-subject validation cohort, separate from the roughly 700-subject first cohort, supplied the donors. The sample belongs to a study of cytomegalovirus exposure and HLA in healthy donors. The receptor's source is a woman aged 18 to 35 in good health and CMV-seronegative. The material sequenced was PBMCs.

CDR3 region: CASSSQGTGYEQYF. The CDR3 nucleotides read TGTGCCAGCAGTTCACAGGGTACAGGCTACGAGCAGTACTTC. The chain is built from TRBV6-6 and TRBJ2-7; possibly TRBD1 for D (6 bases). V was trimmed by 4 bases and J by 3 bases, leaving 13 bases between them. CDR1 and CDR2 from the germline V gene are MNHNY and SVGAGI (reference sequence). This CDR3 region has 14 residues.